This TCR beta chain stems from a study of T cell repertoires in cytomegalovirus infection. Study at large: Recently described HLA-C-restricted plus well-studied HLA-B-restricted CMV epitopes were used.

J was trimmed by 7 bases and V by 4 bases; bases with no gene match: 12. The CDR3 covers 16 residues. This clonotype was observed a handful of times. Its antigen is undetermined. TCRdb processed the reads anew with MiXCR; each CDR3 protein has one entry. This sample has over 55,000 distinct CDR3 sequences; around 20% occur once, and the top ten carry more than 65%. Overall study findings and caveats: There were HLA-C-restricted CMV-specific TCR beta clonotypes dominating the ex vivo response.

This clonotype originated in a human donor in good health (CMV status not recorded). Some clones in this sample may be carry-over from other donors' samples. V gene TRBV12-3 or TRBV12-4 combines with J gene TRBJ1-2, with 10 bases identical to TRBD1. Material: CD8+ T cells from cultured PBMCs, obtained from culture after CMV antigen stimulation. CDR3 nucleotide sequence: TGTGCCAGCAGTTCCTTCGGACAGGGGGAAAGTGTTGGCTACACCTTC. Protein product: CASSSFGQGESVGYTF.